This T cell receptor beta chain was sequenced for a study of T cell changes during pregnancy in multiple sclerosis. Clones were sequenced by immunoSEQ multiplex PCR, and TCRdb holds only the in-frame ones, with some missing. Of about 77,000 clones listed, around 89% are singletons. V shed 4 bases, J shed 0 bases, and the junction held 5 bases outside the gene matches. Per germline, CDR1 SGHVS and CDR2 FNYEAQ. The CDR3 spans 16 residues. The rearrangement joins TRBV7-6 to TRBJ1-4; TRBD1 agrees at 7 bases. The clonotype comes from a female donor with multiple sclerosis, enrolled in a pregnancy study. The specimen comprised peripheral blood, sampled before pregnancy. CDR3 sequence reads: CASSSGTVTTNEKLFF. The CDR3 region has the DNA TGTGCCAGCAGCTCCGGGACAGTCACAACTAATGAAAAACTGTTTTTT.